Below are 15 T cell receptor beta chains sequenced from a single sample in a study of STAT5B mutations in CD4+ large granular lymphocyte leukemia. The method was immunoSEQ multiplex PCR; TCRdb's version includes in-frame clones alone and lacks a portion of them. The data contain over 30,000 clones, 87% of them singletons. Sequencing input: CD4+ T cells from blood buffy coats. These receptors all stem from a human donor in good health.

The V gene is TRBV7-8, the J gene TRBJ2-5; D gene unclear. The V gene's germline CDR1 is SGHVS and CDR2 FQNEAQ. V lost 5 bases and J lost 1, with 11 bases in between. The CDR3 length is 14 residues. The CDR3 loop reads CASSPRRSQETQYF. The DNA of the CDR3 is TGTGCCAGCAGCCCCCGCCGTTCCCAAGAGACCCAGTACTTC.

V usage is TRBV29-1 and J usage is TRBJ2-7; 8 bases line up with TRBD1. Germline loops: CDR1 SQVTM, CDR2 ANQGSEA. The CDR3 runs 14 residues. Germline trimming cut 4 bases from V and 0 bases from J; bases unmatched to any gene: 5. Here the CDR3 reads CSVGAGTGSYEQYF. CDR3 DNA sequence: TGCAGCGTTGGAGCAGGGACAGGCTCCTACGAGCAGTACTTC.

The genes are TRBV6-1 and TRBJ1-2, with D perhaps matching TRBD1 (5 bases). This CDR3 comprises 16 residues. The germline V and J ends were trimmed by 6 bases and 7 bases, with 24 bases remaining between them. CDR1 and CDR2 (germline): MNHNS, SASEGT. The CDR3 DNA sequence: TGTGCCAGCAGCGAAATCTCGGGACGCTCCATCGGTGGCTACACCTTC. Residues: CASSEISGRSIGGYTF.

The gene calls are TRBV5-1 and TRBJ2-2; no reliable D call. Germline CDR1 and CDR2: SGHRS and YFSETQ. The CDR3 has 13 residues. Trimming shortened V by 5 bases and J by 3 bases, and 8 bases separated the two germline ends. The CDR3 protein is CASRPQYTGELFF. As DNA, the CDR3 is TGCGCCAGCAGGCCTCAATACACCGGGGAGCTGTTTTTT.

This clone was counted only a few times. The chain links TRBV19 to TRBJ2-1; 7 bases map to TRBD1. CDR3 length: 15 residues. Germline V gene sequence: CDR1 LNHDA, CDR2 SQIVND (reference sequence). V shed 6 bases, J shed 0 bases, and the junction held 5 bases outside the gene matches. CDR3 sequence (DNA): TGTGCCAGTAGGATGGACAGGAGCTCCTACAATGAGCAGTTCTTC. It encodes CASRMDRSSYNEQFF.

This chain connects TRBV28 to TRBJ2-7, with D tentatively TRBD1 (5 bases). The CDR3 totals 12 residues. Germline V gives CDR1 MDHEN, CDR2 SYDVKM. Between the trimmed V and J ends, which lost 6 bases and 3 bases, there was a span of 9 bases. The CDR3 loop is CASRPDSYEQYF. The CDR3 coding sequence is TGTGCCAGCAGGCCTGACAGCTACGAGCAGTACTTC.

The chain uses TRBV5-6 and TRBJ2-1; D is undetermined. The CDR3 contains 11 residues. The germline V and J ends were trimmed by 1 base and 9 bases, with 5 bases remaining between them. Germline V lookup: CDR1 SGHDT, CDR2 YYEEEE. The CDR3 here is CASSLTVEQFF. The DNA for the CDR3 is TGTGCCAGCAGCTTGACGGTTGAGCAGTTCTTC.

The rearrangement links TRBV27 to TRBJ1-1; 8 positions match TRBD1. The V gene end was trimmed by 6 bases and the J gene end by 1 base; junction bases not matched to a gene: 1. In germline, CDR1 is MNHEY, CDR2 SMNVEV (reference sequence). The CDR3 is made up of 13 amino acids. CDR3 sequence reads: CASRGQENTEAFF. The CDR3, as DNA: TGTGCCAGCAGGGGACAGGAGAACACTGAAGCTTTCTTT.

The J gene is TRBJ2-1, the V gene TRBV4-3; TRBD2 matches 8 bases. The CDR3 is made up of 15 amino acids. V dropped 0 bases and J dropped 9; count of bases not matched to a gene: 7. Germline-derived CDR1 and CDR2 are LGHNA and YSLEER. The CDR3 loop is CASSQDRTSYSEQFF. CDR3 in DNA: TGCGCCAGCAGCCAAGATCGGACTAGCTATAGTGAGCAGTTCTTC.

The chain links TRBV28 to TRBJ1-4, with TRBD1 identical over 9 bases. The germline CDR1 and CDR2 sequences are MDHEN and SYDVKM. The CDR3 runs to 15 residues. The V gene end was trimmed by 2 bases and the J gene end by 8 bases; junction bases not matched to a gene: 6. The CDR3 bases are TGTGCCAGCAGTTTAACCGGGGACAGGGAGGAAAAACTGTTTTTT. As protein: CASSLTGDREEKLFF.

The chain joins TRBV11-2 to TRBJ2-2; D remains ambiguous. The CDR3 covers 16 residues. The germline V gene has CDR1 SGHAT and CDR2 FQNNGV. Trimming stripped 0 bases from V and 4 bases from J, with 12 bases between. The CDR3 DNA reads TGTGCCAGCAGCTTAGAGATGGGAAGGAGCACCGGGGAGCTGTTTTTT. Encoded protein: CASSLEMGRSTGELFF.

The chain is built from TRBV7-2 and TRBJ1-1, with D possibly matching TRBD1 (5 bases). The germline V gene has CDR1 SGHTA and CDR2 FQGNSA. Trimming removed 5 bases from V and 2 bases from J, with 12 bases in between. The CDR3 consists of 14 residues. As DNA, the CDR3 is TGTGCCAGCAGCCCAGGGCGGACTAACACTGAAGCTTTCTTT. This encodes CASSPGRTNTEAFF.

The V gene is TRBV5-6, the J gene TRBJ2-7; TRBD1 matches 7 bases. J was trimmed by 10 bases and V by 5 bases; bases with no gene match: 12. CDR3 length equals 13 residues. Germline loops: CDR1 SGHDT, CDR2 YYEEEE. The CDR3: CASSSGTVRAQYF. The CDR3, as DNA: TGTGCCAGCAGTTCCGGGACAGTGAGGGCCCAGTACTTC.

J is TRBJ2-1 and V is TRBV11-3, with a weak D call TRBD2 (6 bases). The germline V gene encodes CDR1 SGHNT and CDR2 YENEEA. The CDR3 consists of 13 residues. Trimming removed 5 bases at V and 6 bases at J, with 11 bases between. In DNA form, the CDR3 reads TGTGCCAGCAGCCTCCTAGCGACCAATGAGCAGTTCTTC. Protein product: CASSLLATNEQFF.

The genes are TRBV5-1 and TRBJ2-5; 8 bases align to TRBD1. CDR1 is SGHRS and CDR2 is YFSETQ in the germline V gene. The CDR3 has 16 residues. V shed 4 bases, J shed 1 base, and the junction held 9 bases outside the gene matches. CDR3 loop: CASSPRTGLFQETQYF. The CDR3 nucleotides are TGCGCCAGCAGCCCCCGGACAGGGCTGTTCCAAGAGACCCAGTACTTC.